This TCR beta chain comes out of a study of technical replicates of blood from a few donors. The method was immunoSEQ multiplex PCR; TCRdb's version includes in-frame clones alone and lacks a portion of them. The sample has about 83,000 clones; roughly 92% are singletons. The CDR3 totals 13 residues. V gave up 6 bases and J gave up 3 bases, with 12 bases separating them. Germline-derived CDR1 and CDR2 are MNHEY and SVGAGI. The chain combines TRBV6-5 with TRBJ2-7; D not certain. Material for sequencing was T cells isolated from PBMCs. The TCR originated in a human donor in good health. CDR3 sequence reads: CASSPGVLYEQYF. For the CDR3, the DNA is TGTGCCAGCAGCCCCGGAGTTCTCTACGAGCAGTACTTC.